These 19 T cell receptor beta chains were sequenced from one sample in a study of blood T cell repertoires in COVID-19. TCRdb's table, derived via immunoSEQ multiplex PCR, lists solely in-frame clones and lacks some. The sample includes approximately 63,000 clones, roughly three quarters of them seen just once. The specimen sequenced was peripheral blood. These TCRs come from a woman in her 70s with acute or convalescent COVID-19.

The chain carries TRBV9 and TRBJ1-1; possible D gene TRBD1, 6 bases. Between the trimmed V and J ends, which lost 3 bases and 1 base, there was a span of 13 bases. The CDR3 totals 15 residues. Germline values: CDR1 SGDLS, CDR2 YYNGEE. DNA for the CDR3: TGTGCCAGCAGCGATGTCGGGGGGCCGAACACTGAAGCTTTCTTT. This translates into CASSDVGGPNTEAFF.

The rearrangement uses TRBV12-3 or TRBV12-4 and TRBJ2-5, with D possibly being TRBD2 (5 bases). This CDR3 has 13 amino acids. V was pared by 6 bases and J by 7 bases, with 15 bases between. The CDR3 sequence: CASSGGPTATQYF. CDR3 bases: TGTGCCAGCAGCGGCGGGCCTACGGCGACCCAGTACTTC.

The gene calls are TRBV5-1 and TRBJ1-1; D might be TRBD1 (5 bases). V lost 5 bases and J 2 bases, leaving 10 bases between the germline ends. The CDR3 is 13 amino acids. Per germline, CDR1 SGHRS and CDR2 YFSETQ. In DNA form, the CDR3 reads TGCGCCAGCAGGTCGACAGTAAACACTGAAGCTTTCTTT. Its protein product is CASRSTVNTEAFF.

The rearrangement uses TRBV3-1 (or the pseudogene TRBV3-2) and TRBJ1-2; D is undetermined. The germline V and J ends were trimmed by 2 bases and 7 bases, with 29 bases remaining between them. CDR3 length: 19 amino acids. Germline loops: CDR1 LGHDT, CDR2 YNNKEL (reference sequence). CDR3 in DNA: TGTGCCAGCAGCCAATCGACGACTCCCGCGGGCGAGGCTCGACGTGGCTACACCTTC. Protein sequence: CASSQSTTPAGEARRGYTF.

This clone came up once. CDR3 protein: CASSLDSGGLKGEQFF. As DNA, the CDR3 is TGTGCCAGCAGCTTAGATAGCGGGGGCCTGAAGGGGGAGCAGTTCTTC. This rearrangement joins TRBV7-6 to TRBJ2-1; 9 bases map to TRBD2. V lost 1 base and J lost 10; bases outside the gene matches: 11. CDR1 and CDR2 from the germline V gene are SGHVS and FNYEAQ. The CDR3 extends over 16 amino acids.

The chain has TRBV7-2 and TRBJ2-7; 13 bases line up with TRBD2. Germline assignment: CDR1 SGHTA and CDR2 FQGNSA. The J segment lost 2 bases and the V segment lost 5 bases, leaving 3 bases of the junction unmatched. The length of the CDR3 is 15 residues. The CDR3 here is CASSQGLAGTYEQYF. The CDR3, as DNA: TGTGCCAGCAGCCAGGGACTAGCGGGGACCTACGAGCAGTACTTC.

In the case of this clone: No conserved phenylalanine or tryptophan ends this CDR3, so it is likely a read error. Because the CDR3's place on the DNA is in doubt, the DNA is left out and the CDR3 is given as listed by TCRdb. The chain couples TRBV11-2 to TRBJ2-7; the DNA was not used to check the table's D call, TRBD1. From germline, CDR1 is SGHAT and CDR2 FQNNGV. The CDR3 length equals 14 residues, ends included. The CDR3 region is CASSLVAAGGSTAL.

V usage is TRBV18 and J usage is TRBJ1-2; the match to TRBD1 covers 10 bases. Per the germline V gene, CDR1 is KGHSH and CDR2 is LQKENI. Unmatched junction bases numbered 7, after V lost 5 bases and J lost 4 bases. The CDR3 length is 15 residues. The CDR3 spells CASSATGGGLYGYTF. CDR3 DNA sequence: TGTGCCAGCTCAGCGACAGGGGGCGGTCTCTATGGCTACACCTTC.

The V and J genes are TRBV11-1 and TRBJ2-5, with 7 positions matching TRBD2. CDR1 and CDR2 (germline): SGHAT, FQDESV (reference sequence). This CDR3 region has 11 residues. CDR3 in amino acids: CAAGTQETQYF. CDR3 coding DNA: TGTGCAGCGGGAACCCAAGAGACCCAGTACTTC.

V and J are TRBV2 and TRBJ1-4; perhaps TRBD1 as D (6 bases). Trimming took off 7 bases at V and 7 bases at J, with 16 bases between the two ends. The germline V gene has CDR1 SNHLY and CDR2 FYNNEI. This CDR3 has 14 residues. The CDR3 DNA follows: TGTGCCAGCAAGATAGGGGGGGACCTTGAAAAACTGTTTTTT. Amino acid sequence: CASKIGGDLEKLFF.

V gene TRBV1 combines with J gene TRBJ1-2; TRBD1 is taken as the D call from the table, unchecked against the DNA. TRBV1 represents a pseudogene. The CDR3 totals 18 residues. The CDR3 here is CTSSPLHSNRGVYYGYTF. Here the CDR3 DNA reads TGCACCAGCAGCCCCCTACATTCCAACAGGGGGGTATACTATGGCTACACCTTC.

The chain couples TRBV7-2 to TRBJ1-1; D might be TRBD1 (6 bases). Trimming cost V 1 base and J 5 bases, with 14 bases left between them. The CDR3 covers 15 residues. Germline V gene sequence: CDR1 SGHTA, CDR2 FQGNSA. CDR3 protein: CASSLVGGRSTEAFF. CDR3 bases: TGTGCCAGCAGCTTAGTGGGGGGGCGCAGTACTGAAGCTTTCTTT.

The table lists this clone with a count of one. The V call is TRBV10-3, the J call TRBJ1-5; 10 bases agree with TRBD1. This CDR3 has 15 amino acids. CDR1 is ENHRY and CDR2 is SYGVKD in the germline V gene. With V trimmed by 2 bases and J by 6 bases, 4 bases remained unmatched. CDR3 nucleotides: TGTGCCATCAGTGAGATGACAGGGGGCGGTCAGCCCCAGCATTTT. It specifies CAISEMTGGGQPQHF.

The chain couples TRBV9 to TRBJ1-2, with 8 bases identical to TRBD1. The CDR3 runs to 15 residues. Looked up from germline, CDR1 is SGDLS and CDR2 is YYNGEE. The V segment lost 4 bases and the J segment 7 bases; nucleotides outside the gene matches: 12. The CDR3 reads CASSTTPGGGGGYTF. Written as DNA, the CDR3 is TGTGCCAGCAGCACTACCCCAGGGGGCGGAGGTGGCTACACCTTC.

This chain uses TRBV19 with TRBJ1-6; TRBD1 matches at 7 bases. The germline gives CDR1 LNHDA, CDR2 SQIVND (reference sequence). The V gene end was trimmed by 3 bases and the J gene end by 5 bases; junction bases not matched to a gene: 4. The CDR3 covers 15 residues. This CDR3 is CASSMGGTDNSPLHF. The CDR3 nucleotides are TGTGCCAGTAGTATGGGTGGGACAGATAATTCACCCCTCCACTTT.

The chain employs TRBV3-1 (or the pseudogene TRBV3-2) and TRBJ1-2; 7 nucleotides align to TRBD1. Trimming removed 0 bases from V and 1 base from J; junction bases left unmatched: 8. In germline, CDR1 is LGHDT, CDR2 YNNKEL (reference sequence). The CDR3 runs to 17 residues. CDR3 region: CASSQEILDRDNYGYTF. CDR3 in DNA: TGTGCCAGCAGCCAAGAAATTCTCGACAGGGATAACTATGGCTACACCTTC.

The chain couples TRBV5-4 to TRBJ2-5; 7 nucleotides line up with TRBD2. Germline CDR1 reads SGHNT; CDR2 reads YYREEE (reference sequence). The V segment lost 1 base and the J segment 4 bases; nucleotides outside the gene matches: 4. CDR3 length equals 14 residues. CDR3 nucleotides: TGTGCCAGCAGCTTGTGGGGGGAGGGAGAGACCCAGTACTTC. Amino acids: CASSLWGEGETQYF.

This clone has a single count. The CDR3 protein is CASSDPNRGRETQYF. The DNA of the CDR3 is TGCGCCAGCAGTGACCCCAACAGGGGACGGGAGACCCAGTACTTC. The chain couples TRBV10-1 to TRBJ2-5; 7 positions agree with TRBD1. Looked up from germline, CDR1 is WNHNN and CDR2 is SYGVQD (reference sequence). This CDR3 has 15 residues. V shed 3 bases and J 5 bases; nucleotides not matched to a gene: 9.

V is TRBV24-1 and J is TRBJ1-2; perhaps TRBD1 as D (5 bases). The CDR3 length is 15 residues. The ends were cut back, 0 bases at V and 5 bases at J, with 12 bases in the middle. The germline V gene has CDR1 KGHDR and CDR2 SFDVKD. CDR3 protein: CATSDLIRTYYGYTF. In DNA, the CDR3 is TGTGCCACCAGTGATTTGATTAGGACATATTATGGCTACACCTTC.